This is a list of T cell receptor beta chains from one sample in a study of T cell repertoires in cytomegalovirus infection. Via MiXCR, TCRdb re-called the reads, giving one row per CDR3 protein. The sample carries 900,000 to 950,000 distinct CDR3 sequences, roughly 30% recorded once. These receptors are not linked to any known antigen. This specimen consisted of cultured CD8+ T cells from PBMCs, obtained from culture after CMV antigen stimulation. These receptors were taken from a human donor in good health (CMV status not recorded). Some clones in this sample may be carry-over from other donors' samples. Each CDR3 is given with its conserved first and last residue. D genes are given only for firm matches.

V: TRBV10-3
D: .
J: TRBJ1-4
CDR3: CAISDHRGGEKLFF

V: TRBV6-6
D: .
J: TRBJ2-1
CDR3: CASWLGLLGRRLNPQNEQFF

V: TRBV6-5
D: .
J: TRBJ2-2
CDR3: CASSSHLGGVRTGELFF

V: TRBV6-8
D: TRBD1
J: TRBJ1-3
CDR3: CASGQGAGNTIYF

V: TRBV7-6
D: TRBD1
J: TRBJ2-2
CDR3: CASSSGQGSGELFF

V: TRBV7-6
D: TRBD2
J: TRBJ2-1
CDR3: CASSRNAGGPNEQFF

V: TRBV19
D: .
J: TRBJ1-1
CDR3: CASSMQRNTEAFF

V: TRBV10-1
D: .
J: TRBJ1-2
CDR3: CASSEEQEKYGYTF

V: TRBV27
D: .
J: TRBJ1-5
CDR3: CASAGFGDQPQHF

V: TRBV18
D: TRBD2
J: TRBJ2-2
CDR3: CASSATSGGLTGELFF

V: TRBV19
D: TRBD1
J: TRBJ1-6
CDR3: CASMGDRNNSPLHF

V: TRBV7-8
D: .
J: TRBJ1-2
CDR3: CASSPRGPASYTF

V: TRBV29-1
D: TRBD1
J: TRBJ2-3
CDR3: CSVEDPFKTGASTDTQYF

V: TRBV10-3
D: TRBD2
J: TRBJ2-1
CDR3: CAISGSYGGSYNEQFF

V: TRBV12-3/TRBV12-4
D: .
J: TRBJ2-1
CDR3: CASSFSQGIYNEQFF

V: TRBV19
D: .
J: TRBJ2-2
CDR3: CASSHDTGNTGELFF

V: TRBV7-9
D: .
J: TRBJ1-6
CDR3: CASSEGSSPLHF

V: TRBV28
D: .
J: TRBJ2-5
CDR3: CASSPPWEGYQETQYF

V: TRBV6-1
D: TRBD1
J: TRBJ1-2
CDR3: CASRRGTDLYGYTF

V: TRBV10-3
D: .
J: TRBJ2-7
CDR3: CAISLQGHSYEQYF

V: TRBV4-3
D: TRBD1
J: TRBJ1-1
CDR3: CASSPRQGWTEAFF

V: TRBV29-1
D: TRBD2
J: TRBJ2-1
CDR3: CSVDFPLAGGQGSWNEQFF

V: TRBV4-1
D: .
J: TRBJ2-1
CDR3: CASSQERYRDNEQFF

V: TRBV5-1
D: .
J: TRBJ2-1
CDR3: CASSLERAGFDEQFF

V: TRBV6-1
D: TRBD1
J: TRBJ1-2
CDR3: CASSEDFVGTGVHYGYTF

V: TRBV7-6
D: TRBD1
J: TRBJ2-2
CDR3: CASTDRADTGELFF

V: TRBV6-5
D: .
J: TRBJ2-7
CDR3: CASTGLSSYEQYF

V: TRBV7-2
D: .
J: TRBJ1-1
CDR3: CASSLDRGVEAFF

V: TRBV5-6
D: .
J: TRBJ1-2
CDR3: CASSLVADNDYGYTF